The present TCR beta chain was sequenced within a study of cytomegalovirus exposure and HLA in healthy donors. The assay was immunoSEQ multiplex PCR, and TCRdb's table has in-frame clones only and misses some. The table lists about 49,000 clones, around 91% of them singletons. The ends were cut back, 5 bases at V and 0 bases at J, with 11 bases in the middle. From germline, CDR1 is GTSNPN and CDR2 SVGIG (reference sequence). The CDR3 is 14 amino acids. Of note for this clone: Its antigen is undetermined.

Notes on the study in general: Altogether, some 170 TCR beta chains were recorded as cytomegalovirus-associated. Specificity of a few CMV-associated chains for CMV antigens was verified in vitro. Reports described diagnosis of cytomegalovirus status by the classifier as highly specific and sensitive.

The source material was PBMCs. The sequence was obtained from a young man in good health and CMV-seronegative. This chain joins TRBV30 and TRBJ2-4, with D unresolved. The CDR3 coding sequence is TGTGCCTGGGGTAACCTACTAGCCAAAAACATTCAGTACTTC. Translation: CAWGNLLAKNIQYF.